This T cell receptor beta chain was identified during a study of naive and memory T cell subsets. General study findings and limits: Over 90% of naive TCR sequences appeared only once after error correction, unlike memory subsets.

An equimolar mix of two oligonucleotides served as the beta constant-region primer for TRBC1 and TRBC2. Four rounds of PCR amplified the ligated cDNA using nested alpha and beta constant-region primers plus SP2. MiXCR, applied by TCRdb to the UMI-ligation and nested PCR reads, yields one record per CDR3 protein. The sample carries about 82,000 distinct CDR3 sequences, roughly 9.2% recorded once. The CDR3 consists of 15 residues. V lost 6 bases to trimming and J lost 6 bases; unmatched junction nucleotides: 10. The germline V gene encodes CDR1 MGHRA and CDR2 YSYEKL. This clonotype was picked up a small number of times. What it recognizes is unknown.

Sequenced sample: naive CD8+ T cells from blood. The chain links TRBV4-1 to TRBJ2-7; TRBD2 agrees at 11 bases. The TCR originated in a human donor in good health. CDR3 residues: CASSLDPLAGVEQYF. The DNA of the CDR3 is TGCGCCAGCAGTCTTGATCCACTAGCGGGAGTCGAGCAGTACTTC.